The next 32 T cell receptor beta chains were all read from a single sample in a study of blood T cells in healthy people across ages. With a J-beta primer mix and a sample-barcoded 5' primer, a second PCR ran 7 to 11 cycles. TCRdb re-analysed the 5' RACE reads in MiXCR, keeping a single row per CDR3 protein. Seen here are some 900,000 distinct CDR3 sequences, under 30% observed once, and the top ten hold roughly 17%. Sequenced material: blood. These receptors were collected from an elderly woman in good health.

The V gene is TRBV6-2 or TRBV6-3, the J gene TRBJ1-2; 7 bases map to TRBD1. From germline, CDR1 is MNHEY and CDR2 SVGEGT. The V segment lost 6 bases and the J segment 6 bases; nucleotides outside the gene matches: 7. The CDR3 is 13 residues long. The chain's CDR3 is CASSPTGTDGYTF. The CDR3 nucleotides are TGTGCCAGCAGCCCGACAGGGACGGATGGCTACACCTTC.

The chain uses TRBV20-1 and TRBJ2-3; 10 bases are a match to TRBD2. J lost 6 bases, V lost 3 bases, and 6 bases had no gene match. Germline V CDR1 and CDR2: DFQATT, SNEGSKA (reference sequence). This CDR3 region has 14 residues. CDR3 amino acids: CSASSTSGIDTQYF. CDR3 in DNA: TGCAGTGCTAGTAGCACTAGCGGGATTGATACGCAGTATTTT.

In its sample, this clonotype was seen many times. J is TRBJ2-1 and V is TRBV14, with TRBD2 matching 8 bases. The CDR3 covers 16 residues. Germline loops: CDR1 SGHDN, CDR2 FVKESK. Losses at the gene ends were 4 bases for V and 2 bases for J; bases not matched to a gene: 7. The CDR3 DNA follows: TGTGCCAGCAGCCGGCGCCACGGGGGGGCCTACAATGAGCAGTTCTTC. Encoded protein: CASSRRHGGAYNEQFF. The entire variable domain, with the rest obtained from reference TRBV14 and TRBJ2-1, is as follows: EAGVTQFPSHSVIEKGQTVTLRCDPISGHDNLYWYRRVMGKEIKFLLHFVKESKQDESGMPNNRFLAERTGGTYSTLKVQPAELEDSGVYFCASSRRHGGAYNEQFFGPGTRLTVL.

As to this clonotype: This clone may be a read error of a much larger clone one base away. The chain couples TRBV20-1 to TRBJ2-7; D is ambiguous. The CDR3 totals 12 residues. The V gene lost 4 bases and the J gene lost 0 bases, with 7 bases spanning the gap. Looked up from germline, CDR1 is DFQATT and CDR2 is SNEGSKA (reference sequence). CDR3: CSANDASYEQYF. In DNA, the CDR3 is TGCAGTGCTAACGACGCCTCCTACGAGCAGTACTTC.

This clonotype appeared many times. The rearrangement links TRBV29-1 to TRBJ1-2, with D perhaps matching TRBD1 (5 bases). From germline, CDR1 is SQVTM and CDR2 ANQGSEA. V was trimmed by 0 bases and J by 8 bases, leaving 16 bases between them. This CDR3 comprises 14 residues. The CDR3 loop is CSVEEGVINGGYTF. CDR3 DNA: TGCAGCGTTGAAGAAGGGGTAATTAACGGAGGCTACACCTTC.

This clonotype was recorded a few times. The gene calls are TRBV27 and TRBJ1-5; the match to TRBD1 covers 7 bases. V shed 1 base, J shed 0 bases, and the junction held 3 bases outside the gene matches. Germline CDR1 is MNHEY and CDR2 is SMNVEV (reference sequence). CDR3 length equals 16 residues. The chain's CDR3 is CASSLWRDSSNQPQHF. The CDR3 coding sequence is TGTGCCAGCAGTTTATGGCGGGACAGTAGCAATCAGCCCCAGCATTTT.

This clonotype occurred many times. The gene calls are TRBV9 and TRBJ2-1; D gene uncertain. CDR1 and CDR2 (germline): SGDLS, YYNGEE. V lost 0 bases, J lost 4 bases, and 5 bases lay in between. This CDR3 comprises 13 residues. CDR3 sequence: CASSVAWYNEQFF. The CDR3 nucleotides are TGTGCCAGCAGCGTAGCGTGGTACAATGAGCAGTTCTTC.

DNA for the CDR3: TGTGCCAGCAGCAGGGGCTGGGGCACTGAAAAACTGTTTTTT. Translating gives CASSRGWGTEKLFF. The chain employs TRBV5-6 and TRBJ1-4, with TRBD1 as a possible D gene (5 bases). The V and J ends lost 4 bases and 7 bases respectively, with 14 bases between them. This CDR3 has 14 amino acids. The germline V gene has CDR1 SGHDT and CDR2 YYEEEE.

This clonotype was found many times. The V and J genes are TRBV20-1 and TRBJ2-3; no definite D call. V shed 0 bases and J shed 4 bases, with 17 bases lying between them. The CDR3 consists of 16 residues. Looked up from germline, CDR1 is DFQATT and CDR2 is SNEGSKA (reference sequence). CDR3 residues: CSARDVLGAPADTQYF. As DNA, the CDR3 is TGCAGTGCTAGAGATGTCCTAGGAGCCCCGGCAGATACGCAGTATTTT.

This clonotype has only a few counts. This sequence may be a read error, since a much larger clone differs from it by one base. This chain connects TRBV12-3 or TRBV12-4 to TRBJ2-1; D assignment may be TRBD1 or TRBD2 (5 bases each). This CDR3 spans 12 amino acids. The CDR3 DNA follows: TGTGCCGGCAGTAGGGGAGCCAATGAGCAGTTCTTC. It is translated as CAGSRGANEQFF.

In this sample, this clonotype turned up a few times. The chain employs TRBV2 and TRBJ1-1; perhaps TRBD1 as D (5 bases). Germline CDR1 is SNHLY and CDR2 is FYNNEI. V lost 4 bases, J lost 1 base, and 10 bases lay in between. The CDR3 has 14 residues. Here the CDR3 DNA reads TGTGCCAGCAGTGCGGGGCCGCGGAACACTGAAGCTTTCTTT. This sequence encodes CASSAGPRNTEAFF.

This clonotype was seen a handful of times. This sequence joins TRBV20-1 and TRBJ2-5; the D gene is possibly TRBD2 (6 bases). Trimming took 1 base from V and 4 from J, leaving 22 bases between them. From germline, CDR1 is DFQATT and CDR2 SNEGSKA (reference sequence). The CDR3 is 17 residues long. For the CDR3, the DNA is TGCAGTGCTAGAGTTGGACGATGGCCCCGGCGGGGAGAGACCCAGTACTTC. Its protein is CSARVGRWPRRGETQYF.

In its sample, this clonotype was seen a few times. This chain connects TRBV5-1 to TRBJ1-1; D is unresolved. Trimming took off 4 bases at V and 4 bases at J, with 20 bases between the two ends. CDR3 size: 16 residues. CDR1 and CDR2 from the germline V gene are SGHRS and YFSETQ. The CDR3 DNA follows: TGCGCCAGCAGCCAAACCGGAGGGCGGACCTTCACTGAAGCTTTCTTT. Residues: CASSQTGGRTFTEAFF. The full variable domain, in which reference TRBV5-1 and TRBJ1-1 provide the parts outside the CDR3, is KAGVTQTPRYLIKTRGQQVTLSCSPISGHRSVSWYQQTPGQGLQFLFEYFSETQRNKGNFPGRFSGRQFSNSRSEMNVSTLELGDSALYLCASSQTGGRTFTEAFFGQGTRLTVV.

This clonotype was seen ten or more times. This chain links TRBV7-2 with TRBJ2-3, with unresolved D. CDR1 and CDR2 from the germline V gene are SGHTA and FQGNSA. Trimming left V 1 base short and J 4 bases short, with 6 bases between. The CDR3 has 13 amino acids. CDR3 bases: TGTGCCAGCAGCTTAGTTTTAGCAGATACGCAGTATTTT. Encoded protein: CASSLVLADTQYF.

This clonotype came up many times. The chain combines TRBV6-5 with TRBJ2-5; TRBD2 aligns across 7 bases. The CDR3 contains 13 residues. Germline V gives CDR1 MNHEY, CDR2 SVGAGI. Trimming cost V 6 bases and J 3 bases; bases outside gene matches: 4. Here the CDR3 DNA reads TGTGCCAGCAGGCTAAGCGGGGAAGAGACCCAGTACTTC. Protein product: CASRLSGEETQYF.

This clonotype came up many times. V and J are TRBV7-9 and TRBJ2-1, with D tentatively TRBD2 (5 bases). Per germline, CDR1 SEHNR and CDR2 FQNEAQ (reference sequence). The CDR3 runs to 16 residues. Trimming took off 2 bases at V and 5 bases at J, with 16 bases between the two ends. The CDR3 loop reads CASSLSMGTRDNEQFF. CDR3 bases: TGTGCCAGCAGCTTATCGATGGGAACTAGGGACAATGAGCAGTTCTTC.

In this sample, this clonotype turned up many times. J is TRBJ2-3 and V is TRBV27; TRBD1 is a possible D gene (7 bases). Between the trimmed V and J ends, which lost 3 bases and 2 bases, there was a span of 12 bases. Germline CDR1 MNHEY, CDR2 SMNVEV (reference sequence). This CDR3 is 15 amino acids long. The CDR3 DNA sequence: TGTGCCAGCAGTTTTGCCAGGGGGGTCACAGATACGCAGTATTTT. Its protein product is CASSFARGVTDTQYF.

The chain links TRBV30 to TRBJ2-1; D possibly corresponds to TRBD2 (7 bases). Germline V lookup: CDR1 GTSNPN, CDR2 SVGIG (reference sequence). The CDR3 extends over 17 amino acids. V lost 0 bases and J lost 4, with 19 bases in between. CDR3 amino acids: CAWSVWGGAAQYNEQFF. The CDR3 DNA is TGTGCCTGGAGTGTCTGGGGGGGGGCAGCGCAATACAATGAGCAGTTCTTC.

The table lists this clonotype with many counts. This rearrangement joins TRBV5-1 to TRBJ2-1, with unresolved D. This CDR3 has 13 residues. Trimming pared 5 bases from V and 9 bases from J, leaving 15 bases between. Germline CDR1 and CDR2: SGHRS and YFSETQ. The CDR3 loop is CASRPTEIGEQFF. CDR3 in DNA: TGCGCCAGCAGGCCTACAGAAATAGGTGAGCAGTTCTTC. The whole variable domain, remainder taken from reference TRBV5-1 and TRBJ2-1, is KAGVTQTPRYLIKTRGQQVTLSCSPISGHRSVSWYQQTPGQGLQFLFEYFSETQRNKGNFPGRFSGRQFSNSRSEMNVSTLELGDSALYLCASRPTEIGEQFFGPGTRLTVL.

This clonotype has a handful of counts. This chain links TRBV11-2 with TRBJ1-4; 7 bases line up with TRBD1. The CDR3 is made up of 15 amino acids. Germline trimming cut 4 bases from V and 7 bases from J; bases unmatched to any gene: 9. CDR1 and CDR2 (germline): SGHAT, FQNNGV. CDR3 sequence (DNA): TGTGCCAGCAGCTCCGGGGAGGCAGGGGGTGAAAAACTGTTTTTT. Protein product: CASSSGEAGGEKLFF.

The sample holds many counts of this clonotype. This chain links TRBV29-1 with TRBJ2-1; D remains unclear. Germline V gives CDR1 SQVTM, CDR2 ANQGSEA. The CDR3 length is 11 residues. The V end lost 4 bases, the J end lost 9 bases, and 10 bases lay between the germline ends. The CDR3 coding sequence is TGCAGCGTTGCCCCTGGGCCTGAGCAGTTCTTC. Its protein product is CSVAPGPEQFF.

This rearrangement joins TRBV7-6 to TRBJ1-1; D is uncertain. The germline V gene encodes CDR1 SGHVS and CDR2 FNYEAQ. The CDR3 runs 15 residues. The V end lost 2 bases, the J end lost 1 base, and 11 bases lay between the germline ends. The CDR3, as DNA: TGTGCCAGCAGCTTATCGGCAGCACAGAACACTGAAGCTTTCTTT. Its translation: CASSLSAAQNTEAFF.

The rearrangement joins TRBV20-1 to TRBJ1-4, with TRBD1 matching over 9 bases. J was trimmed by 8 bases and V by 6 bases; bases with no gene match: 13. The V gene's germline CDR1 is DFQATT and CDR2 SNEGSKA (reference sequence). This CDR3 region has 15 residues. DNA for the CDR3: TGCAGTGCCAGAAAATCCGGGACAGGGCAGGAAAAACTGTTTTTT. This codes for CSARKSGTGQEKLFF.

Regarding this clonotype: This may arise from a read error, as a much more abundant clone is one base away. J is TRBJ2-5 and V is TRBV6-2 or TRBV6-3; possibly TRBD1 or TRBD2 for D (6 bases each). With 2 bases removed from V and 4 bases from J, the gap between germline ends came to 17 bases. Germline loops: CDR1 MNHEY, CDR2 SVGEGT. The CDR3 covers 16 residues. CDR3 nucleotides: TGTGCCAGCAGTTACAACCCAACGGGGGCCCCAGAGACCCAGTACTTC. The encoded protein is CASSYNPTGAPETQYF.

The chain joins TRBV5-1 to TRBJ1-1; D gene ambiguous. Trimming cost V 0 bases and J 4 bases, with 7 bases left between them. This CDR3 is built from 13 residues. Germline V lookup: CDR1 SGHRS, CDR2 YFSETQ. This CDR3 is CASSLVGCTEAFF. In nucleotides, the CDR3 is TGCGCCAGCAGCTTGGTAGGTTGCACTGAAGCTTTCTTT.

This chain uses TRBV6-5 with TRBJ1-5; a weak D match, TRBD1 (5 bases). The CDR3 loop spans 14 amino acids. CDR1 MNHEY and CDR2 SVGAGI come from the germline V gene. The V gene lost 3 bases and the J gene lost 7 bases, with 13 bases spanning the gap. The CDR3 is CASSYTKGNQPQHF. The CDR3 coding sequence is TGTGCCAGCAGTTATACAAAGGGGAACCAGCCCCAGCATTTT.

This clonotype turned up a few times. Given a much more abundant clone one base away, this may be a read error. The CDR3 here is CVSRAAPSGGSGETQYF. The CDR3 region has the DNA TGTGTCAGTAGAGCCGCTCCTAGCGGGGGGTCTGGTGAGACCCAGTACTTC. This chain links TRBV25-1 with TRBJ2-5; 11 positions match TRBD2. Germline CDR1 and CDR2: MGHDK and SYGVNS. The CDR3 covers 17 residues.

The chain is built from TRBV20-1 and TRBJ1-6, with D hard to call. V shed 5 bases and J shed 0 bases, with 11 bases lying between them. The CDR3 has 15 residues. From germline, CDR1 is DFQATT and CDR2 SNEGSKA (reference sequence). CDR3 residues: CSAFRSTSYNSPLHF. The CDR3 DNA is TGCAGTGCTTTCCGGTCGACCTCCTATAATTCACCCCTCCACTTT.

Ten or more counts support this clonotype. CDR3 coding DNA: TGTGCCACCAGCAGACCAGGGGGACAGGCGGTTCGAGGCTACACCTTC. Residues: CATSRPGGQAVRGYTF. The chain is built from TRBV15 and TRBJ1-2; 8 nucleotides line up with TRBD1. CDR3 length equals 16 residues. The germline V gene has CDR1 LNHNV and CDR2 YYDKDF (reference sequence). V was pared by 2 bases and J by 8 bases, with 13 bases of the junction left unmatched.

As for this clonotype: Since a much larger clone is just one base distant, this may be a read error. The chain joins TRBV12-3 or TRBV12-4 to TRBJ2-1; perhaps TRBD1 as D (5 bases). The CDR3 is 13 amino acids. CDR3 region: CASTQGLYNGQFF. The CDR3 bases are TGTGCCAGCACCCAGGGTCTATACAATGGGCAGTTCTTC.

The CDR3: CASSRTVNQPQHF. In DNA, the CDR3 is TGTGCCAGCAGCCGCACGGTCAATCAGCCCCAGCATTTT. The chain is built from TRBV3-1 and TRBJ1-5; D gene uncertain. The V and J ends lost 4 bases and 3 bases respectively, with 7 bases between them. Per germline, CDR1 LGHDT and CDR2 YNNKEL (reference sequence). CDR3 length equals 13 residues. Supplemented by reference TRBV3-1 and TRBJ1-5, the full variable domain reads DTAVSQTPKYLVTQMGNDKSIKCEQNLGHDTMYWYKQDSKKFLKIMFSYNNKELIINETVPNRFSPKSPDKAHLNLHINSLELGDSAVYFCASSRTVNQPQHFGDGTRLSIL.

Ten or more counts support this clonotype. The chain is built from TRBV20-1 and TRBJ2-5; perhaps D is TRBD1 or TRBD2 (9 bases each). Trimming removed 2 bases at V and 5 bases at J, with 33 bases between. Germline-derived CDR1 and CDR2 are DFQATT and SNEGSKA (reference sequence). The CDR3 runs to 20 residues. The CDR3: CSARRPRDRVVAGVRETQYF. CDR3 in DNA: TGCAGTGCTAGACGTCCGCGGGACAGGGTGGTAGCGGGGGTCCGGGAGACCCAGTACTTC.